The 14 T cell receptor beta chains reported below all come from one sample, sequenced in a study of CD8+ T cells in alopecia areata. RNA, once extracted, was reverse transcribed into cDNA for use as the sequencing template. Method: immunoSEQ multiplex PCR; TCRdb's copy keeps in-frame clones and lacks some. The sample holds over 200,000 clones, roughly 57% seen once. This specimen consisted of CD4+ T cells sorted from blood, obtained at week 0. The receptors were sampled from a human donor with alopecia areata.

A single count supports this clone. The chain employs TRBV10-3 and TRBJ1-6; TRBD1 matches at 8 bases. Germline V lookup: CDR1 ENHRY, CDR2 SYGVKD. V dropped 6 bases and J dropped 4; count of bases not matched to a gene: 8. The CDR3 spans 16 residues. This CDR3 is CAISTSGTGYNSPLHF. CDR3 bases: TGTGCCATCAGCACATCCGGGACAGGTTATAATTCACCCCTCCACTTT.

The rearrangement uses TRBV7-2 and TRBJ2-1; D is perhaps TRBD1 (5 bases). Looked up from germline, CDR1 is SGHTA and CDR2 is FQGNSA. The V end lost 5 bases, the J end lost 6 bases, and 14 bases lay between the germline ends. The CDR3 loop spans 14 amino acids. The CDR3 bases are TGTGCCAGCAGCCTTAGGGGTAGGAGCAATGAGCAGTTCTTC. Its translation is CASSLRGRSNEQFF.

V gene TRBV6-6 combines with J gene TRBJ1-5; weak D call: TRBD1 (6 bases). Germline V gene data show CDR1 as MNHNY and CDR2 as SVGAGI (reference sequence). The CDR3 is made up of 12 amino acids. Trimming removed 8 bases at V and 5 bases at J, with 10 bases between. Here the CDR3 DNA reads TGTGCCAGCGGACAGTCCGATCAGCCCCAGCATTTT. It encodes CASGQSDQPQHF.

This clone was picked up one time. The rearrangement joins TRBV7-9 to TRBJ1-5, with D unresolved. V lost 5 bases, J lost 2 bases, and 13 bases lay in between. The CDR3 covers 15 residues. Germline CDR1 and CDR2: SEHNR and FQNEAQ (reference sequence). The DNA of the CDR3 is TGTGCCAGCAGCACCGACGGGATTGGCAATCAGCCCCAGCATTTT. Residues: CASSTDGIGNQPQHF.

V usage is TRBV2 and J usage is TRBJ2-7; no clear D gene. This CDR3 is built from 12 residues. The ends were cut back, 6 bases at V and 2 bases at J, with 8 bases in the middle. The germline CDR1 and CDR2 sequences are SNHLY and FYNNEI. CDR3: CASSQDTYEQYF. DNA for the CDR3: TGTGCCAGCAGCCAGGATACCTACGAGCAGTACTTC.

The V call is TRBV4-1, the J call TRBJ1-1, with TRBD1 matching 7 bases. Germline V CDR1 and CDR2: MGHRA, YSYEKL. The length of the CDR3 is 14 residues. V was pared by 4 bases and J by 2 bases, with 4 bases of the junction left unmatched. The CDR3 DNA follows: TGCGCCAGCAGCCCGACAGGGATAAACACTGAAGCTTTCTTT. This codes for CASSPTGINTEAFF.

This chain uses TRBV29-1 with TRBJ2-7; TRBD2 aligns across 9 bases. Germline lookup yields CDR1 SQVTM and CDR2 ANQGSEA. CDR3 length equals 14 residues. V dropped 4 bases and J dropped 5; count of bases not matched to a gene: 9. The CDR3 DNA follows: TGCAGCGTTGGATTGAGCGGGAGGAAGAACGAGCAGTACTTC. Translation: CSVGLSGRKNEQYF.

This chain uses TRBV6-5 with TRBJ2-2; 11 bases fit TRBD2. The V gene's germline CDR1 is MNHEY and CDR2 SVGAGI. There are 16 residues in the CDR3. Germline trimming cut 4 bases from V and 0 bases from J; bases unmatched to any gene: 1. CDR3 DNA sequence: TGTGCCAGCAGTTCGGGACTAGCGGCGAACACCGGGGAGCTGTTTTTT. It translates to CASSSGLAANTGELFF.

This clone has just one count. The chain uses TRBV18 and TRBJ1-1; D not certain. The germline gives CDR1 KGHSH, CDR2 LQKENI. Trimming pared 1 base from V and 5 bases from J, leaving 11 bases between. CDR3 size: 14 residues. CDR3 sequence reads: CASSPRPLGTEAFF. DNA for the CDR3: TGTGCCAGCTCACCACGTCCCTTGGGGACTGAAGCTTTCTTT.

This clone has more than one count but fewer than ten. The chain carries TRBV5-1 and TRBJ2-1; TRBD1 or TRBD2 may be the D gene (5 bases each). V was shortened by 4 bases and J by 15 bases, with 17 bases between the two germline ends. The CDR3 runs 12 residues. The germline gives CDR1 SGHRS, CDR2 YFSETQ. In nucleotides, the CDR3 is TGCGCCAGCAGCCCCGACGGGACCCCCCTGTTCTTC. This codes for CASSPDGTPLFF.

The rearrangement joins TRBV11-2 to TRBJ2-7; 7 positions agree with TRBD2. Per germline, CDR1 SGHAT and CDR2 FQNNGV. The CDR3 runs to 13 residues. The V and J ends lost 5 bases and 5 bases, in that order; junction bases with no gene match: 6. CDR3 nucleotide sequence: TGTGCCAGCAGCCACGGGACTATCGACGAGCAGTACTTC. Its translation: CASSHGTIDEQYF. The full variable domain, its missing parts supplied by reference TRBV11-2 and TRBJ2-7, is EAGVAQSPRYKIIEKRQSVAFWCNPISGHATLYWYQQILGQGPKLLIQFQNNGVVDDSQLPKDRFSAERLKGVDSTLKIQPAKLEDSAVYLCASSHGTIDEQYFGPGTRLTVT.

This rearrangement joins TRBV25-1 to TRBJ1-2; 10 bases align to TRBD1. The V gene end was trimmed by 3 bases and the J gene end by 8 bases; junction bases not matched to a gene: 12. Germline V gene data show CDR1 as MGHDK and CDR2 as SYGVNS. CDR3 length: 16 amino acids. CDR3 protein: CASSDPGTGVLRGYTF. In nucleotides, the CDR3 is TGTGCCAGCAGTGATCCCGGGACAGGGGTACTGCGAGGCTACACCTTC.

This clone has just a few counts. The chain couples TRBV30 to TRBJ2-1; 12 bases align to TRBD2. Looked up from germline, CDR1 is GTSNPN and CDR2 is SVGIG (reference sequence). After removal of 2 bases from V and 8 bases from J, the junction contained 7 bases not matched to a gene. This CDR3 spans 15 amino acids. The CDR3 loop reads CAWSPLAGGRDEQFF. CDR3 nucleotide sequence: TGTGCCTGGAGTCCTCTAGCGGGGGGGAGAGATGAGCAGTTCTTC.

The chain has TRBV29-1 and TRBJ2-3; weak D call: TRBD2 (6 bases). Germline assignment: CDR1 SQVTM and CDR2 ANQGSEA. Trimming cost V 0 bases and J 8 bases, with 18 bases left between them. CDR3 length: 15 residues. This CDR3 reads CSVEDSHRRAGTQYF. DNA for the CDR3: TGCAGCGTTGAAGATTCCCACAGGAGGGCGGGTACGCAGTATTTT.